The source of this T cell receptor beta chain is a study of identical twins. The study's findings and limits: Monozygotic twin pairs showed more out-of-frame TCR alpha sharing than models estimated.

MiXCR was run by TCRdb on the 5' RACE reads, yielding one entry per CDR3 protein. This repertoire shows about 220,000 distinct CDR3 sequences, roughly 9.4% found once; its top ten account for about 5.2%. This clonotype was picked up a small number of times. Its antigen is currently unknown. The CDR3 covers 14 residues. V trimming: 2 bases; J trimming: 9 bases; junction bases outside the gene matches: 6. The V gene's germline CDR1 is MNHEY and CDR2 SVGAGI. The specimen was memory (CD45RO+) T cells sorted from blood. V gene TRBV6-5 combines with J gene TRBJ2-1, with 8 positions matching TRBD1. This clonotype was sampled from a woman aged 18-29 years in good health. The CDR3 region has the DNA TGTGCCAGCAGTTACGGGGACAGGAGGGGTGAGCAGTTCTTC. Translated: CASSYGDRRGEQFF.